This T cell receptor (beta chain) was recovered during a study of T-cell reconstitution after alpha-beta-depleted transplantation in children. Unique molecular identifiers were incorporated when the TCRbeta library was constructed. TCRdb re-called the PCR reads through MiXCR, storing one row per CDR3 protein. The sample has fewer than 400,000 distinct CDR3 sequences, roughly 22% seen once. A few counts support this clonotype. This receptor was obtained from a human donor who donated a stem cell graft to a child with acute myeloid leukemia. Sequenced material: PBMCs from the stem cell graft donor, taken from the stem cell graft.

DNA for the CDR3: TGCAGTGCTAGCGGTATGGGGGAGGTCACTGAAGCTTTCTTT. Its translation: CSASGMGEVTEAFF. The chain employs TRBV20-1 and TRBJ1-1; possible D gene TRBD1, 5 bases. Per germline, CDR1 DFQATT and CDR2 SNEGSKA (reference sequence). The CDR3 extends over 14 amino acids. With 3 bases removed from V and 4 bases from J, the gap between germline ends came to 15 bases.